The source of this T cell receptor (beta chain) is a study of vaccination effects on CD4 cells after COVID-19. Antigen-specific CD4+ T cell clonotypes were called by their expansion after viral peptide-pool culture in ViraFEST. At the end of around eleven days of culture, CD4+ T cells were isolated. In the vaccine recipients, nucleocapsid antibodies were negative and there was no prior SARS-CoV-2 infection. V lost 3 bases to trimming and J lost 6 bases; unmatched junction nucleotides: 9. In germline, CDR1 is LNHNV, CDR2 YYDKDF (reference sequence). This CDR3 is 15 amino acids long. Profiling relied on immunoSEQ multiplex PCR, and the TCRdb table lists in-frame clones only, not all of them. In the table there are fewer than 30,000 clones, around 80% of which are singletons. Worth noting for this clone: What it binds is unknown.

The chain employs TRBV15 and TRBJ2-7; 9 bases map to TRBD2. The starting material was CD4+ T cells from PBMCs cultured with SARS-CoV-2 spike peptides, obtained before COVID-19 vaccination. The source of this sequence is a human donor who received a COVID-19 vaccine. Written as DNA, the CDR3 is TGTGCCACCAGCAGTCTTAGCGGGAGCTTGTCCGAGCAGTACTTC. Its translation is CATSSLSGSLSEQYF. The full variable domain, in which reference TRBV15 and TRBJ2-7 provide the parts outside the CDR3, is DAMVIQNPRYQVTQFGKPVTLSCSQTLNHNVMYWYQQKSSQAPKLLFHYYDKDFNNEADTPDNFQSRRPNTSFCFLDIRSPGLGDTAMYLCATSSLSGSLSEQYFGPGTRLTVT.